This T cell receptor (beta chain) was captured in a study of CD4 and CD8 cells across lung adenocarcinoma regions. Donors had localized lung adenocarcinoma, a non-small cell lung cancer. V was clipped by 6 bases and J by 6 bases; unmatched bases: 7. The CDR3 totals 14 residues. In germline, CDR1 is MNHNS, CDR2 SASEGT. TCRdb independently ran MiXCR on the PCR reads; one entry per CDR3 protein. This table holds around 10,000 distinct CDR3 sequences, 45% to 60% found once. The sample was CD8+ T cells from the margin of a lung tumor. The chain is built from TRBV6-1 and TRBJ1-4; 7 bases line up with TRBD1. The source is a male donor with lung adenocarcinoma. The CD4 and CD8 labels of this study may be unreliable. The CDR3 sequence: CASRRGLMDEKLFF. The CDR3, as DNA: TGTGCCAGCAGAAGGGGGCTGATGGATGAAAAACTGTTTTTT.